The 8 T cell receptor beta chains below all came from one sample that was sequenced in a study of blood T cell repertoires in COVID-19. Data came from immunoSEQ multiplex PCR; TCRdb stores just in-frame clones and leaves some out. Seen here are about 68,000 clones, roughly nine tenths observed once, and the top ten hold 7.3%. Sequenced: peripheral blood. The origin of the receptors is a man aged 40-49 years with COVID-19, enrolled during active disease.

The sample holds a few counts of this clone. The rearrangement links TRBV7-7 to TRBJ2-1, with 13 bases aligning to TRBD2. The CDR3 sequence is 15 residues long. Germline assignment: CDR1 SSHAT and CDR2 FNYEAQ (reference sequence). V was clipped by 5 bases and J by 9 bases; unmatched bases: 7. CDR3 in DNA: TGTGCCAGCAGCCCCGGACTAGCGGGGGAAGGTGAGCAGTTCTTC. Encoded protein: CASSPGLAGEGEQFF.

Concerning this clone itself: Other DNA variants within this sample encode the same CDR3. The V and J genes are TRBV19 and TRBJ1-5, with D maybe TRBD1 (6 bases). The length of the CDR3 is 14 residues. Looked up from germline, CDR1 is LNHDA and CDR2 is SQIVND (reference sequence). Trimming took 1 base from V and 2 from J, leaving 6 bases between them. The CDR3 DNA reads as TGTGCCAGTAGTATAGCAGGGGGCAATCAGCCCCAGCATTTT. This translates into CASSIAGGNQPQHF.

The chain employs TRBV6-5 and TRBJ2-3; TRBD1 agrees at 9 bases. The V gene end was trimmed by 0 bases and the J gene end by 1 base; junction bases not matched to a gene: 2. The CDR3 consists of 16 residues. Looked up from germline, CDR1 is MNHEY and CDR2 is SVGAGI. CDR3 bases: TGTGCCAGCAGTTACTCGGGACAGGGCGGCACAGATACGCAGTATTTT. This translates into CASSYSGQGGTDTQYF.

This chain links TRBV2 with TRBJ1-4; D remains unclear. CDR3 length: 16 residues. The germline gives CDR1 SNHLY, CDR2 FYNNEI. Trimming took off 2 bases at V and 8 bases at J, with 18 bases between the two ends. In nucleotides, the CDR3 is TGTGCCAGCAGTGAACAAGGCGGACTACAATACGAAAAACTGTTTTTT. Protein product: CASSEQGGLQYEKLFF.

V and J are TRBV18 and TRBJ2-1, with a tentative D call TRBD1 (6 bases). The germline V gene encodes CDR1 KGHSH and CDR2 LQKENI. The CDR3 runs to 14 residues. The V gene lost 2 bases and the J gene lost 8 bases, with 13 bases spanning the gap. The CDR3, as DNA: TGTGCCAGCTCACCATACGACAGGACCTATGAGCAGTTCTTC. Encoded protein: CASSPYDRTYEQFF.

This chain connects TRBV9 to TRBJ2-2; D is undetermined. Germline values: CDR1 SGDLS, CDR2 YYNGEE. V shed 3 bases and J shed 0 bases, with 6 bases lying between them. CDR3 size: 14 residues. CDR3: CASSERSNTGELFF. As DNA, the CDR3 is TGTGCCAGCAGCGAACGGTCGAACACCGGGGAGCTGTTTTTT.

V is TRBV6-5 and J is TRBJ2-1; possible D gene TRBD1, 6 bases. Between the trimmed V and J ends, which lost 5 bases and 6 bases, there was a span of 14 bases. This CDR3 contains 14 residues. Germline V CDR1 and CDR2: MNHEY, SVGAGI. CDR3 loop: CASSPSTGINEQFF. CDR3 sequence (DNA): TGTGCCAGCAGTCCCTCGACAGGAATCAATGAGCAGTTCTTC.

The chain links TRBV7-6 to TRBJ2-1; D may be TRBD2 (6 bases). V shed 3 bases and J shed 5 bases, with 11 bases lying between them. The CDR3 has 14 residues. The germline V gene has CDR1 SGHVS and CDR2 FNYEAQ. The CDR3 protein is CASSLSTGDNEQFF. The DNA of the CDR3 is TGTGCCAGCAGCTTGTCGACGGGGGACAATGAGCAGTTCTTC.